Below, 29 T cell receptor beta chains from the same sample are listed, as sequenced in a study of blood T cells in healthy people across ages. The second PCR ran roughly 6 to 11 cycles with a sample-barcoded 5' primer and J-beta primers. One entry per CDR3 protein results from TCRdb running MiXCR on the 5' RACE reads. The data show over 1,500,000 distinct CDR3 sequences, around 50% seen once. What was sequenced was blood. Source of these receptors: a woman between 35 and 50 years old in good health.

The chain uses TRBV28 and TRBJ1-5; 7 bases match TRBD1. CDR3 length: 16 residues. Per germline, CDR1 MDHEN and CDR2 SYDVKM. After removal of 6 bases from V and 4 bases from J, the junction contained 12 bases not matched to a gene. The CDR3 DNA is TGTGCCAGCAGCTTAACTTTGGACAGGAGGAATCAGCCCCAGCATTTT. Its protein is CASSLTLDRRNQPQHF.

This chain joins TRBV29-1 and TRBJ1-2; D gene uncertain. The V end lost 2 bases, the J end lost 6 bases, and 10 bases lay between the germline ends. Germline CDR1 reads SQVTM; CDR2 reads ANQGSEA. The CDR3 spans 12 residues. The CDR3 DNA follows: TGCAGCGTTGAATCTGGGTCTCATGGCTACACCTTC. Translation gives CSVESGSHGYTF.

With respect to this clonotype: With a far larger clone one base away, a read error is the likely cause. V and J are TRBV3-1 and TRBJ2-5; D call uncertain. Trimming pared 4 bases from V and 1 base from J, leaving 7 bases between. Germline values: CDR1 LGHDT, CDR2 YNNKEL (reference sequence). This CDR3 is built from 13 residues. The chain's CDR3 is CASSPELQETQYF. The CDR3 DNA reads TGTGCCAGCAGCCCGGAACTCCAAGAGACCCAGTACTTC.

This chain links TRBV25-1 with TRBJ2-7; no firm D call. The closer fit of TRBJ2-5 to the DNA end suggests the J call may be wrong. Germline CDR1 and CDR2: MGHDK and SYGVNS. This CDR3 is built from 15 residues. CDR3 in amino acids: CASSEDDTARETQYF. CDR3 bases: TGTGCCAGCAGTGAAGATGACACAGCCCGAGAGACCCAGTACTTC.

The gene calls are TRBV10-1 and TRBJ2-3; D is perhaps TRBD2 (6 bases). The CDR3 consists of 13 residues. Trimming stripped 4 bases from V and 5 bases from J, with 10 bases between. Germline-derived CDR1 and CDR2 are WNHNN and SYGVQD (reference sequence). This CDR3 reads CASSGLARDTQYF. The DNA for the CDR3 is TGCGCCAGCAGTGGTCTAGCGAGAGATACGCAGTATTTT.

This rearrangement joins TRBV6-5 to TRBJ2-2; 10 bases are a match to TRBD1. J was trimmed by 5 bases and V by 0 bases; bases with no gene match: 6. Germline lookup yields CDR1 MNHEY and CDR2 SVGAGI. The length of the CDR3 is 17 residues. The CDR3 sequence: CASSYSVTGGWTGELFF. The CDR3 nucleotides are TGTGCCAGCAGTTACTCGGTGACAGGGGGCTGGACCGGGGAGCTGTTTTTT.

This chain uses TRBV7-3 with TRBJ2-5, with a weak D call TRBD1 (6 bases). The V gene lost 5 bases and the J gene lost 1 base, with 14 bases spanning the gap. This CDR3 has 15 residues. Germline V CDR1 and CDR2: SGHTA, FQGTGA. Here the CDR3 reads CASSAYRAGQETQYF. CDR3 in DNA: TGTGCCAGCAGCGCATACAGGGCTGGCCAAGAGACCCAGTACTTC.

V usage is TRBV4-3 and J usage is TRBJ1-2; no reliable D call. In germline, CDR1 is LGHNA, CDR2 YSLEER. Trimming pared 1 base from V and 3 bases from J, leaving 6 bases between. The CDR3 runs to 13 residues. The CDR3 spells CASSQVDDYGYTF. In nucleotides, the CDR3 is TGCGCCAGCAGCCAAGTCGATGACTATGGCTACACCTTC.

This clonotype was counted between two and nine times. The chain couples TRBV4-3 to TRBJ2-3, with TRBD1 as a possible D gene (5 bases). The CDR3 has 16 amino acids. The germline V gene encodes CDR1 LGHNA and CDR2 YSLEER. V lost 0 bases, J lost 4 bases, and 14 bases lay in between. The CDR3 DNA reads as TGCGCCAGCAGCCAAGAACCCAGGGTAGGGGCAGATACGCAGTATTTT. Translation: CASSQEPRVGADTQYF.

The chain carries TRBV20-1 and TRBJ2-3; 7 bases match TRBD1. The ends lost 1 base at V and 0 bases at J; junction bases unmatched: 16. The germline CDR1 and CDR2 sequences are DFQATT and SNEGSKA (reference sequence). CDR3 size: 19 residues. CDR3: CSARALPGQKLTSTDTQYF. CDR3 nucleotide sequence: TGCAGTGCTAGAGCCCTACCGGGACAGAAGCTCACTAGCACAGATACGCAGTATTTT.

This chain uses TRBV12-3 or TRBV12-4 with TRBJ2-2; D tentatively fits TRBD1 or TRBD2 (6 bases each). There are 16 residues in the CDR3. Deletions cut 5 bases from V and 5 bases from J, with 18 bases between. CDR3 residues: CASSRATGGKTGELFF. The CDR3 DNA follows: TGTGCCAGCAGTAGGGCGACAGGAGGGAAAACCGGGGAGCTGTTTTTT.

This clonotype has only a few counts. The chain is built from TRBV29-1 and TRBJ2-6; 10 bases align to TRBD1. Germline-derived CDR1 and CDR2 are SQVTM and ANQGSEA. The CDR3 covers 17 residues. Trimming took 5 bases from V and 2 from J; bases not matched to a gene: 9. In nucleotides, the CDR3 is TGCAGCGTTACCGGGGACAGGGGATTCGCTGGGGCCAACGTCCTGACTTTC. Translation: CSVTGDRGFAGANVLTF.

This rearrangement joins TRBV28 to TRBJ1-2; 7 bases line up with TRBD1. Per the germline V gene, CDR1 is MDHEN and CDR2 is SYDVKM. The CDR3 length is 15 residues. V lost 5 bases and J lost 1; bases outside the gene matches: 7. The CDR3 sequence is CASSPNRGVNYGYTF. The CDR3 DNA sequence: TGTGCCAGCAGTCCCAACAGGGGAGTTAACTATGGCTACACCTTC.

The sample holds a few counts of this clonotype. This rearrangement joins TRBV13 to TRBJ2-5; no reliable D call. V was cut by 5 bases and J by 5 bases, with 15 bases left in between. The CDR3 has 14 residues. Germline V gene sequence: CDR1 PRHDT, CDR2 FYEKMQ (reference sequence). The DNA for the CDR3 is TGTGCCAGCAGCCCCCGTGGGTCGAGGGAGACCCAGTACTTC. Translated: CASSPRGSRETQYF.

There are a few counts of this clonotype. V usage is TRBV7-9 and J usage is TRBJ2-7, with 8 nucleotides matching TRBD1. Germline V gives CDR1 SEHNR, CDR2 FQNEAQ (reference sequence). The CDR3 is made up of 15 amino acids. J lost 2 bases, V lost 4 bases, and 7 bases had no gene match. CDR3 region: CASSYPGTGTYEQYF. CDR3 bases: TGTGCCAGCAGCTACCCCGGGACAGGTACCTACGAGCAGTACTTC.

This clonotype has only a few counts. For the CDR3, the DNA is TGCAGTGCTAGAGATATTAGACAGGAGCCCCAAGAGACCCAGTACTTC. Its protein is CSARDIRQEPQETQYF. This chain uses TRBV20-1 with TRBJ2-5; the D gene is possibly TRBD1 (6 bases). The CDR3 is 16 amino acids. CDR1 and CDR2 from the germline V gene are DFQATT and SNEGSKA (reference sequence). V was pared by 0 bases and J by 1 base, with 15 bases between.

This clonotype has a handful of counts. The V gene is TRBV5-1, the J gene TRBJ2-4; D gene uncertain. The end of the DNA aligns better with TRBJ2-7, so the J call may be wrong. The germline CDR1 and CDR2 sequences are SGHRS and YFSETQ. The CDR3 is 15 residues long. The CDR3 sequence: CASSLRAELYYEQYF. The DNA of the CDR3 is TGCGCCAGCAGCTTGCGGGCAGAGCTTTACTACGAGCAGTACTTC.

The rearrangement links TRBV7-2 to TRBJ2-1; D gene uncertain. With 1 base removed from V and 5 bases from J, the gap between germline ends came to 9 bases. CDR3 length: 14 residues. The germline gives CDR1 SGHTA, CDR2 FQGNSA. The CDR3 nucleotides read TGTGCCAGCAGCTTAGAGGGCAGTAACAATGAGCAGTTCTTC. Encoded protein: CASSLEGSNNEQFF.

This chain joins TRBV14 and TRBJ2-3; D perhaps matches TRBD2 (5 bases). The V gene's germline CDR1 is SGHDN and CDR2 FVKESK. The V end lost 1 base, the J end lost 5 bases, and 19 bases lay between the germline ends. CDR3 size: 17 residues. The DNA for the CDR3 is TGTGCCAGCAGCCAAGCCTCGATGGGTCTAGCTGTAGATACGCAGTATTTT. Translation gives CASSQASMGLAVDTQYF. The complete variable domain, with remaining parts taken from reference TRBV14 and TRBJ2-3, reads EAGVTQFPSHSVIEKGQTVTLRCDPISGHDNLYWYRRVMGKEIKFLLHFVKESKQDESGMPNNRFLAERTGGTYSTLKVQPAELEDSGVYFCASSQASMGLAVDTQYFGPGTRLTVL.

The rearrangement uses TRBV4-3 and TRBJ1-2; 7 bases line up with TRBD1. V was pared by 7 bases and J by 2 bases, with 19 bases of the junction left unmatched. CDR1 LGHNA and CDR2 YSLEER come from the germline V gene. This CDR3 has 18 residues. This CDR3 reads CASTIEYNRDRLNYGYTF. The CDR3 nucleotides read TGCGCCAGCACCATCGAATATAACCGGGACAGACTGAACTATGGCTACACCTTC.

This chain connects TRBV4-1 to TRBJ2-7; 8 nucleotides agree with TRBD2. The CDR3 contains 15 residues. Germline V gene data show CDR1 as MGHRA and CDR2 as YSYEKL. The V gene end was trimmed by 0 bases and the J gene end by 6 bases; junction bases not matched to a gene: 7. The CDR3 DNA reads TGCGCCAGCAGCCAAGACTCGGGGGGGCCCTGCGAGCAGTACTTC. Translating it yields CASSQDSGGPCEQYF.

V and J are TRBV28 and TRBJ1-1; D perhaps matches TRBD1 (5 bases). Trimming removed 6 bases at V and 5 bases at J, with 13 bases between. From germline, CDR1 is MDHEN and CDR2 SYDVKM. This CDR3 is built from 13 residues. The CDR3: CASSHRDGTEAFF. The CDR3 bases are TGTGCCAGCAGCCACCGGGACGGGACTGAAGCTTTCTTT.

The rearrangement joins TRBV10-3 to TRBJ2-1; no firm D call. The CDR3 length is 11 residues. Germline loops: CDR1 ENHRY, CDR2 SYGVKD. V gave up 4 bases and J gave up 8 bases, with 6 bases separating them. The CDR3: CAISVLYEQFF. CDR3 in DNA: TGTGCCATCAGTGTCCTGTATGAGCAGTTCTTC.

V usage is TRBV27 and J usage is TRBJ2-1; tentative D call: TRBD1 (5 bases). The J call could be wrong; TRBJ2-7 is a better fit for the DNA end. This CDR3 spans 15 amino acids. Germline V lookup: CDR1 MNHEY, CDR2 SMNVEV (reference sequence). In DNA form, the CDR3 reads TGTGCCAGCAGTTTAAAAGGGGTTTCCTACAATGAGCAGTACTTC. It is translated as CASSLKGVSYNEQYF.

This clonotype was detected only a few times. The chain carries TRBV9 and TRBJ2-1; 11 nucleotides agree with TRBD2. The CDR3 is 18 residues long. Trimming cost V 0 bases and J 7 bases; bases outside gene matches: 12. Germline V CDR1 and CDR2: SGDLS, YYNGEE. The CDR3 loop reads CASSVGLGTSGLGNEQFF. The DNA of the CDR3 is TGTGCCAGCAGCGTAGGGTTAGGGACTAGCGGCCTGGGGAATGAGCAGTTCTTC.

The sample holds a few counts of this clonotype. The chain has TRBV25-1 and TRBJ1-2; D is uncertain. The CDR3 extends over 13 amino acids. Deletions cut 3 bases from V and 4 bases from J, with 9 bases between. From germline, CDR1 is MGHDK and CDR2 SYGVNS. The CDR3 here is CASSEQDLYGYTF. CDR3 bases: TGTGCCAGCAGTGAGCAGGACCTCTATGGCTACACCTTC.

This clonotype was detected only once. The chain carries TRBV5-6 and TRBJ2-1, with D tentatively TRBD1 (6 bases). V lost 3 bases and J 3 bases, leaving 13 bases between the germline ends. The germline CDR1 and CDR2 sequences are SGHDT and YYEEEE. The CDR3 length is 15 residues. The DNA for the CDR3 is TGTGCCAGCAGCTCAGGACAGCGCATCTACAATGAGCAGTTCTTC. Residues: CASSSGQRIYNEQFF.

A word on this clonotype: At one boundary the junction diverges from the germline segment, which might be a read error. The chain combines TRBV24-1 with TRBJ2-1; D is perhaps TRBD1 or TRBD2 (5 bases each). The CDR3 totals 15 residues. Germline values: CDR1 KGHDR, CDR2 SFDVKD. The chain's CDR3 is CATSEHGTNYDEQFF. For the CDR3, the DNA is TGTGCCACCAGTGAGCACGGGACGAACTACGATGAGCAGTTCTTC.

Only a few counts were recorded for this clonotype. The CDR3 is CATSRVAGYEQYF. The CDR3 nucleotides read TGTGCCACCAGCAGAGTAGCCGGCTACGAGCAGTACTTC. The chain couples TRBV15 to TRBJ2-7, with D unclear. The CDR3 extends over 13 amino acids. V was shortened by 1 base and J by 3 bases, with 7 bases between the two germline ends. CDR1 is LNHNV, CDR2 YYDKDF, per germline (reference sequence).